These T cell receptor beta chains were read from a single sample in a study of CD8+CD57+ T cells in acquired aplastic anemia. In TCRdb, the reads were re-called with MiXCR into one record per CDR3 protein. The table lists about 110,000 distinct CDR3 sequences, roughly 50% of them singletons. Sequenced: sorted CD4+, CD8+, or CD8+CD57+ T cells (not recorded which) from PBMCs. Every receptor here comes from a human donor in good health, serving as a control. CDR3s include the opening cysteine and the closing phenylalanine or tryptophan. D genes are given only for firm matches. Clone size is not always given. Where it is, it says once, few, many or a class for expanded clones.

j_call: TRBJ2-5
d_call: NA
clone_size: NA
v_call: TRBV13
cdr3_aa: CASSQAPRETQHF
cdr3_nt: TGTGCCAGCAGCCAGGCCCCGCGAGAGACCCAGCACTTC

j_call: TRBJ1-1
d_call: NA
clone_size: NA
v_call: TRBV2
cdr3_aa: CAIQQGRDTEAFF
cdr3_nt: TGTGCCATTCAACAGGGAAGGGACACTGAAGCTTTCTTT

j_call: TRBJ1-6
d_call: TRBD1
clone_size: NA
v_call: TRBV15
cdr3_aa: CATSRPGTGAGSPLHF
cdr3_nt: TGTGCCACCAGCCGACCCGGGACAGGGGCAGGATCACCCCTCCACTTT

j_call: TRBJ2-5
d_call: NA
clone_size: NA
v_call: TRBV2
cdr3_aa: CASSEGGMGQETQYF
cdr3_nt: TGTGCCAGCAGTGAAGGGGGGATGGGGCAAGAGACCCAGTACTTC

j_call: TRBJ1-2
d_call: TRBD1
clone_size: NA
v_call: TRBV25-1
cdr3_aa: CASSMTGQGADGYTF
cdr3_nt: TGTGCCAGCAGTATGACGGGGCAGGGGGCGGATGGCTACACCTTC

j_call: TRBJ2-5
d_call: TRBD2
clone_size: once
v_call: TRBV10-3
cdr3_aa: CAIKETSGKETQYF
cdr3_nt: TGTGCCATCAAAGAGACTAGCGGAAAAGAGACCCAGTACTTC

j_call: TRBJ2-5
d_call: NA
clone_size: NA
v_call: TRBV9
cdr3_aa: CASSVAGTSQETQYF
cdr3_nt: TGTGCCAGCAGCGTAGCGGGGACCTCACAAGAGACCCAGTACTTC

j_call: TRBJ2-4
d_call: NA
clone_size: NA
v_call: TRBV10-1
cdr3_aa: CASSESRWGQRDIQYF
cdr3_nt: TGCGCCAGCAGTGAGTCGAGATGGGGGCAAAGGGACATTCAGTACTTC

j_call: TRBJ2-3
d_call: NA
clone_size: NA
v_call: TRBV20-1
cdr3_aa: CSARGVDTQYF
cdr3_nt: TGCAGTGCTAGAGGGGTTGATACGCAGTATTTT

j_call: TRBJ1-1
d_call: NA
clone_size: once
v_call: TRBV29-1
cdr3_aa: CSPQAGMNTEAFF
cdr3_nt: TGCAGCCCACAGGCCGGGATGAACACTGAAGCTTTCTTT

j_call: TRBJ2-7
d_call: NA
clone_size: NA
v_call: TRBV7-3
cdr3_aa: CASSLWVSYEQYF
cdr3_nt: TGTGCCAGCAGCTTATGGGTTTCCTACGAGCAGTACTTC

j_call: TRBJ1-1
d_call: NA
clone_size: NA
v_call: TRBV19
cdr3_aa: CASSTTVNTEAFF
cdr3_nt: TGTGCCAGTAGTACTACAGTGAACACTGAAGCTTTCTTT

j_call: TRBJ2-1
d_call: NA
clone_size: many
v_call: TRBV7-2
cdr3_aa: CASSLFGNEQFF
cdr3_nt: TGTGCCAGCAGCCTCTTTGGCAATGAGCAGTTCTTC

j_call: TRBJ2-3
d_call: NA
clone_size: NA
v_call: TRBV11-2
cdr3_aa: CASGVWGAGSDTQYF
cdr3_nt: TGTGCCAGCGGGGTCTGGGGGGCGGGCTCAGATACGCAGTATTTT

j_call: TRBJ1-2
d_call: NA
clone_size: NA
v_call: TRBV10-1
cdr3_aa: CASTGDGYAF
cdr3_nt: TGCGCCAGCACTGGGGATGGCTACGCCTTC

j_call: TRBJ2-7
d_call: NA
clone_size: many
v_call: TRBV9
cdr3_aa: CASSVGAQYEQYF
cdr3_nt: TGTGCCAGCAGCGTAGGGGCTCAATACGAGCAGTACTTC

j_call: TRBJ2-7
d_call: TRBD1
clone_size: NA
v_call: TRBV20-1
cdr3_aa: CSARDERDRAYEQYF
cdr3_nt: TGCAGTGCTAGAGATGAACGGGACAGGGCCTACGAGCAGTACTTC

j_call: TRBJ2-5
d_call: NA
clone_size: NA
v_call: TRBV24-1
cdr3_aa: CATSDAQGSQETQYF
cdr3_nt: TGTGCCACCAGTGATGCACAGGGATCTCAAGAGACCCAGTACTTC

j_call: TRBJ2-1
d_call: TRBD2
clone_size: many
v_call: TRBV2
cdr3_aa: CASSEGLADYNEQFF
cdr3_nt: TGTGCCAGCAGTGAAGGGCTAGCGGACTACAATGAGCAGTTCTTC

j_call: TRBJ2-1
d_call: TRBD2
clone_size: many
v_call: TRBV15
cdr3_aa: CATSTYGGAPGEQFF
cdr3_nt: TGTGCCACCAGCACCTACGGGGGGGCCCCCGGTGAGCAGTTCTTC